A single sample gave rise to the 23 T cell receptor beta chains below, sequenced in a study of siplizumab effects on memory and regulatory T cells. Some clones are missing from TCRdb's copy, which holds only in-frame ones; the method was immunoSEQ multiplex PCR. The sample carries 90,000 to 120,000 clones, more than 85% recorded once. The sequenced material came from CD4+ T cells sorted from blood. These receptors all come from a human donor in good health. Some clones in this sample may be carry-over from other donors' samples.

The rearrangement uses TRBV5-1 and TRBJ1-3; TRBD1 might be the D (5 bases). CDR3 length: 14 amino acids. Trimming took off 3 bases at V and 1 base at J, with 8 bases between the two ends. Germline-derived CDR1 and CDR2 are SGHRS and YFSETQ. CDR3 bases: TGCGCCAGCAGCTACGGGGGGTCTGGAAACACCATATATTTT. Translation gives CASSYGGSGNTIYF.

The CDR3 DNA reads TGTGCCAGCAGCCCCAGTCGTTGGACAGATACGCAGTATTTT. The encoded protein is CASSPSRWTDTQYF. The chain is built from TRBV6-5 and TRBJ2-3; D is unresolved. The CDR3 sequence is 14 residues long. V lost 6 bases and J lost 3, with 13 bases in between. Looked up from germline, CDR1 is MNHEY and CDR2 is SVGAGI.

The V and J genes are TRBV19 and TRBJ2-2, with D unresolved. Trimming removed 4 bases from V and 4 bases from J, with 19 bases in between. The CDR3 is made up of 17 amino acids. Germline CDR1 is LNHDA and CDR2 is SQIVND (reference sequence). The DNA of the CDR3 is TGTGCCAGTAGTACTTACATGGCGGCGTTTGGCACCGGGGAGCTGTTTTTT. This gives the protein CASSTYMAAFGTGELFF. The variable domain in full, completed from reference TRBV19 and TRBJ2-2, reads DGGITQSPKYLFRKEGQNVTLSCEQNLNHDAMYWYRQDPGQGLRLIYYSQIVNDFQKGDIAEGYSVSREKKESFPLTVTSAQKNPTAFYLCASSTYMAAFGTGELFFGEGSRLTVL.

V gene TRBV5-1 combines with J gene TRBJ1-1; a weak D match, TRBD1 (5 bases). V lost 4 bases and J 1 base, leaving 14 bases between the germline ends. The CDR3 is made up of 15 amino acids. Germline CDR1 SGHRS, CDR2 YFSETQ. CDR3 amino acids: CASSASSDRNTEAFF. CDR3 DNA: TGCGCCAGCAGCGCCTCGTCTGACAGGAACACTGAAGCTTTCTTT.

V and J are TRBV23-1 and TRBJ2-2; D is tentatively TRBD1 or TRBD2 (5 bases each). TRBV23-1 qualifies as an ORF whose function is uncertain. Trimming took off 1 base at V and 5 bases at J, with 17 bases between the two ends. The CDR3 contains 17 residues. The CDR3 region has the DNA TGCGCCAGCAGTCAATGGGGGTTACAAGGGGAGACCGGGGAGCTGTTTTTT. Its translation is CASSQWGLQGETGELFF.

This rearrangement joins TRBV29-1 to TRBJ2-2; no reliable D call. The CDR3 consists of 13 residues. V gave up 5 bases and J gave up 0 bases, with 7 bases separating them. Germline values: CDR1 SQVTM, CDR2 ANQGSEA. CDR3 residues: CSVSKANTGELFF. CDR3 DNA sequence: TGCAGCGTTAGTAAGGCGAACACCGGGGAGCTGTTTTTT.

The chain combines TRBV10-3 with TRBJ2-7, with a weak D call TRBD2 (5 bases). Germline V CDR1 and CDR2: ENHRY, SYGVKD. V was trimmed by 10 bases and J by 7 bases, leaving 20 bases between them. The CDR3 consists of 13 residues. CDR3 sequence reads: CATRAEQPSEQYF. CDR3 DNA sequence: TGTGCCACGCGGGCTGAGCAGCCTTCGGAGCAGTACTTC.

J is TRBJ2-2 and V is TRBV7-3; either TRBD1 or TRBD2 may supply D (5 bases each). There are 12 residues in the CDR3. The germline V gene encodes CDR1 SGHTA and CDR2 FQGTGA. With 3 bases removed from V and 7 bases from J, the gap between germline ends came to 6 bases. CDR3 loop: CASSLGDGELFF. For the CDR3, the DNA is TGTGCCAGCAGCTTGGGGGACGGGGAGCTGTTTTTT.

The chain joins TRBV19 to TRBJ1-3, with D unresolved. CDR3 size: 14 residues. CDR1 is LNHDA, CDR2 SQIVND, per germline (reference sequence). With 2 bases removed from V and 2 bases from J, the gap between germline ends came to 7 bases. CDR3 residues: CASSIRPTGNTIYF. The DNA of the CDR3 is TGTGCCAGTAGTATACGCCCAACTGGAAACACCATATATTTT.

Only one count was recorded for this clone. The V and J genes are TRBV14 and TRBJ2-3; D is perhaps TRBD2 (6 bases). The V end was cut by 2 bases, the J end by 5 bases, with 17 bases between. The length of the CDR3 is 16 residues. Germline V gene data show CDR1 as SGHDN and CDR2 as FVKESK. In DNA, the CDR3 is TGTGCCAGCAGCCAATGGGGCACGGGGGATTTAGATACGCAGTATTTT. Its protein is CASSQWGTGDLDTQYF. The variable domain in full, with the rest retrieved from reference TRBV14 and TRBJ2-3, is EAGVTQFPSHSVIEKGQTVTLRCDPISGHDNLYWYRRVMGKEIKFLLHFVKESKQDESGMPNNRFLAERTGGTYSTLKVQPAELEDSGVYFCASSQWGTGDLDTQYFGPGTRLTVL.

The chain recombines TRBV7-3 with TRBJ2-3, with 10 bases aligning to TRBD2. There are 16 residues in the CDR3. The V segment lost 6 bases and the J segment 0 bases; nucleotides outside the gene matches: 6. Germline V gene sequence: CDR1 SGHTA, CDR2 FQGTGA. The CDR3 coding sequence is TGTGCCAGCAGTACAGCGGGAGGGCCAAGCACAGATACGCAGTATTTT. It encodes CASSTAGGPSTDTQYF.

CDR3 region: CASSLNPGPTGELFF. In DNA form, the CDR3 reads TGTGCCAGCAGCTTAAATCCAGGGCCCACCGGGGAGCTGTTTTTT. This sequence joins TRBV7-3 and TRBJ2-2; the D gene is possibly TRBD1 (5 bases). This CDR3 has 15 residues. The V gene lost 1 base and the J gene lost 4 bases, with 10 bases spanning the gap. Germline values: CDR1 SGHTA, CDR2 FQGTGA.

The chain carries TRBV6-1 and TRBJ2-7; no clear D. The CDR3 is 11 amino acids. Germline CDR1 MNHNS, CDR2 SASEGT. V was trimmed by 8 bases and J by 7 bases, leaving 12 bases between them. CDR3 sequence (DNA): TGTGCCAGCCGGTCTCTGGGGGAGCAGTACTTC. Its translation: CASRSLGEQYF.

The genes are TRBV10-3 and TRBJ1-1; 7 bases line up with TRBD1. The CDR3 covers 12 residues. Per germline, CDR1 ENHRY and CDR2 SYGVKD. The trim removed 6 bases at V and 7 bases at J, leaving 5 bases unmatched. CDR3 in DNA: TGTGCCATCAGCGCTGACAGGGTTGAAGCTTTCTTT. This gives the protein CAISADRVEAFF.

The CDR3 DNA reads as TGTGCCAGCAGCCTAGCTTTCCCGGGGGGAGAGACCCAGTACTTC. Translation: CASSLAFPGGETQYF. The chain links TRBV5-5 to TRBJ2-5; 7 bases line up with TRBD2. The CDR3 runs to 15 residues. J gave up 4 bases and V 4 bases, and 10 bases lay outside the gene matches. Germline CDR1 reads SGHKS; CDR2 reads YYEKEE (reference sequence).

The chain is built from TRBV27 and TRBJ1-2; the D gene is possibly TRBD1 (5 bases). V lost 0 bases to trimming and J lost 6 bases, with 8 bases between them. This CDR3 spans 13 amino acids. Germline-derived CDR1 and CDR2 are MNHEY and SMNVEV (reference sequence). The CDR3 region is CASSLSRENGYTF. CDR3 coding DNA: TGTGCCAGCAGTTTATCCAGGGAGAATGGCTACACCTTC.

V usage is TRBV5-1 and J usage is TRBJ2-1, with 11 bases aligning to TRBD2. The CDR3 is 15 residues long. Germline V gene sequence: CDR1 SGHRS, CDR2 YFSETQ. The V and J ends lost 4 bases and 9 bases, in that order; junction bases with no gene match: 9. The CDR3 loop reads CASSPATSGNGEQFF. In DNA, the CDR3 is TGCGCCAGCAGCCCGGCGACTAGCGGGAACGGTGAGCAGTTCTTC.

The rearrangement links TRBV2 to TRBJ2-3; D is perhaps TRBD2 (6 bases). V lost 6 bases to trimming and J lost 13 bases, with 17 bases between them. CDR1 is SNHLY and CDR2 is FYNNEI in the germline V gene. The CDR3 extends over 12 amino acids. The CDR3 is CASSLGPSEKYF. The CDR3 DNA follows: TGTGCCAGCAGCCTAGGCCCTAGCGAGAAGTATTTT.

V is TRBV7-3 and J is TRBJ2-7; tentative D call: TRBD2 (6 bases). The CDR3 totals 13 residues. The V end was cut by 3 bases, the J end by 4 bases, with 10 bases between. Germline loops: CDR1 SGHTA, CDR2 FQGTGA. The CDR3 DNA follows: TGTGCCAGCAGCTTGGGGGGTTTATACGAGCAGTACTTC. It encodes CASSLGGLYEQYF.

A word on this clone: The germline gene is not matched at one end of the junction; a read error may be the cause. The V call is TRBV4-2, the J call TRBJ2-7; D uncertain. This CDR3 region has 15 residues. From germline, CDR1 is LGHNA and CDR2 YNFKEQ. CDR3 coding DNA: TGTACCAGCAGCCAAGATTTAGTTGAAGAATACGAGCAGTACTTC. Translation gives CTSSQDLVEEYEQYF.

The rearrangement links TRBV4-1 to TRBJ2-1; the D is unclear. CDR3 length: 14 amino acids. V was trimmed by 1 base and J by 10 bases, leaving 14 bases between them. Germline CDR1 is MGHRA and CDR2 is YSYEKL. The CDR3 nucleotides are TGCGCCAGCAGCCAAGGGGAATCGCGGCAGGAGCAGTTCTTC. It specifies CASSQGESRQEQFF.

This clone was detected once. V is TRBV18 and J is TRBJ2-5, with 8 bases aligning to TRBD2. The CDR3 length is 16 residues. CDR1 is KGHSH and CDR2 is LQKENI in the germline V gene. Germline trimming cut 3 bases from V and 3 bases from J; bases unmatched to any gene: 9. CDR3 sequence (DNA): TGTGCCAGCTCACCCTTGGGGAGTAGCGGGGAAGAGACCCAGTACTTC. As protein: CASSPLGSSGEETQYF.

The CDR3 loop reads CASSLGGDYGYTF. The CDR3 DNA is TGTGCCAGCAGCTTAGGAGGGGACTATGGCTACACCTTC. The rearrangement links TRBV7-9 to TRBJ1-2; TRBD1 might be the D (5 bases). Germline-derived CDR1 and CDR2 are SEHNR and FQNEAQ (reference sequence). This CDR3 contains 13 residues. The ends were cut back, 1 base at V and 3 bases at J, with 6 bases in the middle. Full variable domain (remainder filled in from reference TRBV7-9 and TRBJ1-2): DTGVSQNPRHKITKRGQNVTFRCDPISEHNRLYWYRQTLGQGPEFLTYFQNEAQLEKSRLLSDRFSAERPKGSFSTLEIQRTEQGDSAMYLCASSLGGDYGYTFGSGTRLTVV.